The 9 T cell receptor beta chains below come from one sample, sequenced in a study of T cell repertoires in cytomegalovirus infection. No antigen has been identified for these receptors. A single record per CDR3 protein comes from TCRdb applying MiXCR to the reads. The sample lists around 900,000 distinct CDR3 sequences; around 30% were seen once. The specimen comprised cultured CD8+ T cells from PBMCs, sampled from culture after CMV antigen stimulation. These receptors came from a human donor in good health (CMV status not recorded). Some clones in this sample may be carry-over from other donors' samples.

V is TRBV12-3 or TRBV12-4 and J is TRBJ1-2; tentative D call: TRBD1 (6 bases). V gave up 6 bases and J gave up 2 bases, with 22 bases separating them. This CDR3 is built from 17 residues. This CDR3 is CASSFSSLGGSNYGYTF. CDR3 bases: TGTGCCAGCAGCTTCTCCTCACTGGGGGGCTCGAACTATGGCTACACCTTC.

In its sample, this clonotype was seen a few times. The chain is built from TRBV15 and TRBJ1-2; D not resolved. The V gene lost 8 bases and the J gene lost 3 bases, with 13 bases spanning the gap. Per germline, CDR1 LNHNV and CDR2 YYDKDF (reference sequence). The CDR3 sequence is 13 residues long. Here the CDR3 reads CATFEEEDYGYTF. For the CDR3, the DNA is TGTGCCACCTTCGAAGAGGAGGACTATGGCTACACCTTC. Drawing the rest from reference TRBV15 and TRBJ1-2, the complete variable domain is DAMVIQNPRYQVTQFGKPVTLSCSQTLNHNVMYWYQQKSSQAPKLLFHYYDKDFNNEADTPDNFQSRRPNTSFCFLDIRSPGLGDTAMYLCATFEEEDYGYTFGSGTRLTVV.

This clonotype was seen a handful of times. The V gene is TRBV6-1, the J gene TRBJ2-1, with D tentatively TRBD2 (6 bases). CDR3 size: 16 residues. Trimming took off 5 bases at V and 4 bases at J, with 18 bases between the two ends. CDR1 is MNHNS and CDR2 is SASEGT in the germline V gene. CDR3 DNA sequence: TGTGCCAGCAGTCTTAAAGGCCCGGGGGTGTACAATGAGCAGTTCTTC. Its translation: CASSLKGPGVYNEQFF.

The chain is built from TRBV6-1 and TRBJ1-5, with 8 bases that match TRBD1. The CDR3 length is 16 residues. Germline loops: CDR1 MNHNS, CDR2 SASEGT. Unmatched junction bases numbered 14, after V lost 6 bases and J lost 7 bases. The CDR3 is CASSPNRQGTGQPQHF. The CDR3 DNA reads TGTGCCAGCAGCCCGAACCGACAGGGGACGGGACAGCCCCAGCATTTT.

The chain carries TRBV27 and TRBJ2-6; the D gene is possibly TRBD1 (6 bases). Trimming removed 6 bases from V and 2 bases from J, with 11 bases in between. The CDR3 sequence is 15 residues long. In germline, CDR1 is MNHEY, CDR2 SMNVEV (reference sequence). This chain's CDR3 is CASRSRGPGANVLTF. The CDR3 DNA sequence: TGTGCCAGCAGGAGCAGGGGACCTGGGGCCAACGTCCTGACTTTC. Full variable domain (remainder filled in from reference TRBV27 and TRBJ2-6): EAQVTQNPRYLITVTGKKLTVTCSQNMNHEYMSWYRQDPGLGLRQIYYSMNVEVTDKGDVPEGYKVSRKEKRNFPLILESPSPNQTSLYFCASRSRGPGANVLTFGAGSRLTVL.

The chain's CDR3 is CASSWGASTDTQYF. The CDR3 nucleotides read TGTGCCAGCAGCTGGGGGGCTAGCACAGATACGCAGTATTTT. The chain links TRBV7-9 to TRBJ2-3; D could derive from TRBD1 or TRBD2 (6 bases each). Germline V gene data show CDR1 as SEHNR and CDR2 as FQNEAQ (reference sequence). Between the trimmed V and J ends, which lost 4 bases and 0 bases, there was a span of 8 bases. This CDR3 contains 14 residues.

This clonotype was counted a few times. This chain links TRBV7-9 with TRBJ1-3; D is undetermined. Trimming shortened V by 0 bases and J by 2 bases, and 14 bases separated the two germline ends. The germline gives CDR1 SEHNR, CDR2 FQNEAQ (reference sequence). The CDR3 has 17 residues. This CDR3 reads CASSLAPKGPTGNTIYF. As DNA, the CDR3 is TGTGCCAGCAGCTTAGCCCCCAAAGGGCCCACTGGAAACACCATATATTTT.

This clonotype was counted ten times or more. One end of the junction does not line up with germline, which may come from a read error. This sequence joins TRBV7-7 and TRBJ2-2; 8 positions agree with TRBD1. Germline CDR1 reads SSHAT; CDR2 reads FNYEAQ (reference sequence). CDR3 length: 18 residues. The CDR3 reads CASSLAKDRGANTGELFF. The CDR3, as DNA: TGTGCTAGCAGCTTAGCCAAAGACAGGGGAGCTAACACCGGGGAGCTGTTTTTT. The variable domain in full, with the rest retrieved from reference TRBV7-7 and TRBJ2-2, is GAGVSQSPRYKVTKRGQDVTLRCDPISSHATLYWYQQALGQGPEFLTYFNYEAQPDKSGLPSDRFSAERPEGSISTLTIQRTEQRDSAMYRCASSLAKDRGANTGELFFGEGSRLTVL.

This clonotype was seen only a few times. This chain connects TRBV27 to TRBJ1-2, with 11 positions matching TRBD1. This CDR3 spans 16 amino acids. Looked up from germline, CDR1 is MNHEY and CDR2 is SMNVEV (reference sequence). V was clipped by 3 bases and J by 3 bases; unmatched bases: 6. CDR3 amino acids: CASSFVGTGGDYGYTF. CDR3 sequence (DNA): TGTGCCAGCAGTTTCGTCGGGACAGGGGGAGACTATGGCTACACCTTC.